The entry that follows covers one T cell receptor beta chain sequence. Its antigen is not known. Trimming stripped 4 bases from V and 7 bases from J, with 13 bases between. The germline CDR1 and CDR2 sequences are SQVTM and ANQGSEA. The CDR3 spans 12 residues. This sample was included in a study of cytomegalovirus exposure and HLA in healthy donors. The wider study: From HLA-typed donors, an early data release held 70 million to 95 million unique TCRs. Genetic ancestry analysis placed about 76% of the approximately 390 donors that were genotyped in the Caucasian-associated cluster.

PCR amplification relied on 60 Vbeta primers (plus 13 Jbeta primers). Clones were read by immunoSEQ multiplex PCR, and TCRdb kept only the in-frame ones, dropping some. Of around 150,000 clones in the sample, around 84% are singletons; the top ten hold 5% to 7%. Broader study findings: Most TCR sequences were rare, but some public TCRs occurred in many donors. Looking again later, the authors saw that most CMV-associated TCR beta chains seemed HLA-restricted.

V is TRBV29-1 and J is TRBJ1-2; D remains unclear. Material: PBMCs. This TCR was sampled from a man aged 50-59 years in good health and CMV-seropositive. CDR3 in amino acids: CSVVRVESGYTF. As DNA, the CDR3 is TGCAGCGTTGTGAGGGTCGAAAGTGGCTACACCTTC. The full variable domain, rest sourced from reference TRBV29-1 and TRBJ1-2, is SAVISQKPSRDICQRGTSLTIQCQVDSQVTMMFWYRQQPGQSLTLIATANQGSEATYESGFVIDKFPISRPNLTFSTLTVSNMSPEDSSIYLCSVVRVESGYTFGSGTRLTVV.